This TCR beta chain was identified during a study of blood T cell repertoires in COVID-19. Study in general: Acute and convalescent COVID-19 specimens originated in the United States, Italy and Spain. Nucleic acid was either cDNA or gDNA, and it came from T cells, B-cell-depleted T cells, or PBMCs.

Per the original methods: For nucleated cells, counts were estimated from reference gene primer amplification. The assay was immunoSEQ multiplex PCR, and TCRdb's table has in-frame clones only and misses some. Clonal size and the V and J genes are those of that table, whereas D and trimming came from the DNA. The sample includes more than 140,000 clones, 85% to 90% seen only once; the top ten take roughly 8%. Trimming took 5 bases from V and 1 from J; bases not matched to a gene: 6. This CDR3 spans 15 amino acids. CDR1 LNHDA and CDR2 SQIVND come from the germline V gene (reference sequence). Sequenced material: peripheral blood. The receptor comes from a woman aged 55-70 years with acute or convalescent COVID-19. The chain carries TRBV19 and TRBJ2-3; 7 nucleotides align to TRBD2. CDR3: CASSDGLVGTDTQYF. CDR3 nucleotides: TGTGCCAGTAGTGACGGACTAGTGGGCACAGATACGCAGTATTTT.